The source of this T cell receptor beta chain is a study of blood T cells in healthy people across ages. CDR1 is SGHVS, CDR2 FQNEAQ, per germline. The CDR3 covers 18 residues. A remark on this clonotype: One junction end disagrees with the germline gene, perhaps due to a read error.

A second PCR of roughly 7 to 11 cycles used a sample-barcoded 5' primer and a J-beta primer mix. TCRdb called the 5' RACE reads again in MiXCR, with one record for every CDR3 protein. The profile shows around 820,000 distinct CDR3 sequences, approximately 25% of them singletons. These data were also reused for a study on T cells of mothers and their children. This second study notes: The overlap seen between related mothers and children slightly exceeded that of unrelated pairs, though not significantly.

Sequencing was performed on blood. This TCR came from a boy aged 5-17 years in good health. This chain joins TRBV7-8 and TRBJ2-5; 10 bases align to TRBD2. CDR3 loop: CASSPFWLAGASSYEQCF. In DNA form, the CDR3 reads TGTGCCAGCAGTCCTTTCTGGCTAGCGGGAGCGAGTTCCTACGAGCAGTGCTTC.